What follows are 27 T cell receptor beta chains derived from one specimen sequenced in a study of T cells in localized non-small cell lung cancer. The assay was immunoSEQ multiplex PCR, and TCRdb's table has in-frame clones only and misses some. Of 50,000 to 75,000 clones listed, about 87% were seen once; the top ten hold about 20%. The sample here was peripheral blood, taken before any cancer treatment. These receptor sequences come from a man aged 40 to 70 with stage I squamous cell lung carcinoma.

A note on this clone: The CDR3 does not close with the conserved phenylalanine or tryptophan, likely indicating a read error. Because the CDR3's place on the DNA is in doubt, the DNA is left out and the CDR3 is given as listed by TCRdb. CDR3 amino acids: CASSDSRG. This chain joins TRBV6-4 and TRBJ2-7; the table's D call of TRBD2 was not tested on the DNA. Germline CDR1 MRHNA, CDR2 SNTAGT. With termini counted, the CDR3 has 8 amino acids.

This clone has only one observation. The CDR3 sequence: CASSEAGGAYEQYF. Written as DNA, the CDR3 is TGTGCCAGCAGTGAGGCAGGGGGCGCCTACGAGCAGTACTTC. This chain links TRBV2 with TRBJ2-7; 8 nucleotides align to TRBD1. J was trimmed by 2 bases and V by 3 bases; bases with no gene match: 3. Germline V gene data show CDR1 as SNHLY and CDR2 as FYNNEI. The CDR3 totals 14 residues.

V and J are TRBV14 and TRBJ2-3; maybe TRBD2 (5 bases). CDR3 length: 16 residues. CDR1 is SGHDN, CDR2 FVKESK, per germline. Trimming took 0 bases from V and 4 from J, leaving 14 bases between them. CDR3 coding DNA: TGTGCCAGCAGCCAAGAACTTGGGAGCGCGGCAGATACGCAGTATTTT. Translating it yields CASSQELGSAADTQYF.

The V gene is TRBV6-5, the J gene TRBJ1-5; D might be TRBD1 (6 bases). V gave up 3 bases and J gave up 5 bases, with 11 bases separating them. The CDR3 length is 14 residues. Germline lookup yields CDR1 MNHEY and CDR2 SVGAGI. CDR3 residues: CASSYQGKDQPQHF. The CDR3 DNA reads as TGTGCCAGCAGTTATCAGGGGAAGGATCAGCCCCAGCATTTT.

The rearrangement joins TRBV28 to TRBJ1-1; D gene uncertain. The CDR3 totals 14 residues. Germline V lookup: CDR1 MDHEN, CDR2 SYDVKM. The ends were cut back, 3 bases at V and 2 bases at J, with 10 bases in the middle. CDR3 DNA sequence: TGTGCCAGCAGTTTTCCGCAGCTAAACACTGAAGCTTTCTTT. The encoded protein is CASSFPQLNTEAFF.

The chain recombines TRBV6-9 with TRBJ1-2; TRBD1 might be the D (5 bases). Trimming removed 5 bases from V and 4 bases from J, with 11 bases in between. The CDR3 runs to 13 residues. Germline-derived CDR1 and CDR2 are MNHGY and SVAAGI. The CDR3 region is CASSRGLSYGYTF. CDR3 DNA sequence: TGTGCCAGCAGTAGGGGACTTAGCTATGGCTACACCTTC.

The V call is TRBV10-2, the J call TRBJ1-5; D gene unclear. CDR1 and CDR2 from the germline V gene are WSHSY and SAAADI. This CDR3 spans 14 amino acids. V dropped 6 bases and J dropped 2 bases, with 11 bases sitting between them. CDR3 amino acids: CASSGGRGNQPQHF. The CDR3 region has the DNA TGCGCCAGCAGCGGAGGGAGGGGCAATCAGCCCCAGCATTTT.

CDR3 region: CAWSVTAHPPFF. As DNA, the CDR3 is TGTGCCTGGAGTGTAACGGCCCACCCTCCGTTCTTC. This chain connects TRBV30 to TRBJ2-1, with no clear D. V was shortened by 0 bases and J by 15 bases, with 15 bases between the two germline ends. Germline V lookup: CDR1 GTSNPN, CDR2 SVGIG (reference sequence). The CDR3 spans 12 residues.

The chain uses TRBV28 and TRBJ1-1; maybe TRBD1 (5 bases). The V end lost 8 bases, the J end lost 4 bases, and 23 bases lay between the germline ends. The CDR3 length is 16 residues. Germline CDR1 is MDHEN and CDR2 is SYDVKM. CDR3 loop: CASLQFSIGTVTEAFF. The CDR3 coding sequence is TGTGCCAGCCTTCAGTTTTCAATCGGGACGGTCACTGAAGCTTTCTTT.

This sequence joins TRBV5-1 and TRBJ2-3, with 8 bases identical to TRBD2. This CDR3 has 17 amino acids. CDR1 is SGHRS, CDR2 YFSETQ, per germline. With V trimmed by 4 bases and J by 0 bases, 10 bases remained unmatched. DNA of the CDR3: TGCGCCAGCAGCCCAACGACCGGGGGGGTTAGCACAGATACGCAGTATTTT. Protein: CASSPTTGGVSTDTQYF.

The genes are TRBV28 and TRBJ1-2, with a possible D match to TRBD1 (5 bases). V was cut by 1 base and J by 1 base, with 10 bases left in between. This CDR3 spans 15 amino acids. Germline CDR1 reads MDHEN; CDR2 reads SYDVKM. The CDR3 here is CASSLSPDSNYGYTF. CDR3 DNA sequence: TGTGCCAGCAGTTTATCTCCCGACAGTAACTATGGCTACACCTTC.

This chain joins TRBV5-4 and TRBJ2-7; TRBD1 might be the D (6 bases). The CDR3 extends over 15 amino acids. V was clipped by 0 bases and J by 1 base, with 11 bases between them. Germline V gene lookup returns CDR1 SGHNT and CDR2 YYREEE (reference sequence). The CDR3: CASSLALGQSYEQYF. DNA for the CDR3: TGTGCCAGCAGCTTGGCCCTCGGACAGTCCTACGAGCAGTACTTC.

The chain has TRBV30 and TRBJ2-1, with 12 bases matching TRBD2. Germline values: CDR1 GTSNPN, CDR2 SVGIG (reference sequence). The CDR3 runs 13 residues. The J segment lost 8 bases and the V segment lost 7 bases, leaving 6 bases of the junction unmatched. CDR3 sequence: CALTSGRFDEQFF. CDR3 coding DNA: TGTGCCTTGACTAGCGGGAGATTCGATGAGCAGTTCTTC. Based on the CDR3 plus reference TRBV30 and TRBJ2-1, the full variable domain is SQTIHQWPATLVQPVGSPLSLECTVEGTSNPNLYWYRQAAGRGLQLLFYSVGIGQISSEVPQNLSASRPQDRQFILSSKKLLLSDSGFYLCALTSGRFDEQFFGPGTRLTVL.

This chain joins TRBV12-5 and TRBJ1-6; D uncertain. From germline, CDR1 is LGHNT and CDR2 FRNRAP. Trimming shortened V by 3 bases and J by 6 bases, and 6 bases separated the two germline ends. This CDR3 has 13 amino acids. The CDR3 is CASGFGVNSPLHF. Here the CDR3 DNA reads TGTGCTAGTGGTTTTGGGGTTAATTCACCCCTCCACTTT.

The chain has TRBV7-8 and TRBJ1-1; D may be TRBD1 (5 bases). The V end was cut by 3 bases, the J end by 0 bases, with 14 bases between. Looked up from germline, CDR1 is SGHVS and CDR2 is FQNEAQ. The CDR3 is 16 amino acids. The CDR3 loop reads CASSLMGGLVNTEAFF. The DNA for the CDR3 is TGTGCCAGCAGCTTGATGGGGGGATTGGTGAACACTGAAGCTTTCTTT.

DNA of the CDR3: TGTGCCAGCAGCCCCCCGGGACCTCTCACGTCAGGCGAGCAGTACTTC. This encodes CASSPPGPLTSGEQYF. The chain links TRBV7-2 to TRBJ2-7; D may correspond to TRBD1 or TRBD2 (5 bases each). CDR3 length: 16 amino acids. V gave up 5 bases and J gave up 6 bases, with 23 bases separating them. Germline values: CDR1 SGHTA, CDR2 FQGNSA. Full variable domain (missing parts from reference TRBV7-2 and TRBJ2-7): GAGVSQSPSNKVTEKGKDVELRCDPISGHTALYWYRQSLGQGLEFLIYFQGNSAPDKSGLPSDRFSAERTGGSVSTLTIQRTQQEDSAVYLCASSPPGPLTSGEQYFGPGTRLTVT.

This rearrangement joins TRBV5-1 to TRBJ2-1; 7 bases align to TRBD2. The V segment lost 0 bases and the J segment 5 bases; nucleotides outside the gene matches: 5. The CDR3 runs 15 residues. Looked up from germline, CDR1 is SGHRS and CDR2 is YFSETQ. The CDR3 coding sequence is TGCGCCAGCAGCTTGGGACTAGCTAACAACAATGAGCAGTTCTTC. Amino acids: CASSLGLANNNEQFF.

The rearrangement uses TRBV5-6 and TRBJ2-7; D is uncertain. The germline gives CDR1 SGHDT, CDR2 YYEEEE. Trimming removed 0 bases at V and 3 bases at J, with 13 bases between. This CDR3 contains 15 residues. This chain's CDR3 is CASSLARKIDYEQYF. The CDR3 DNA reads TGTGCCAGCAGCTTGGCTCGGAAAATAGACTACGAGCAGTACTTC.

V is TRBV18 and J is TRBJ2-1, with 8 bases fitting TRBD1. The ends lost 3 bases at V and 8 bases at J; junction bases unmatched: 12. CDR3 length: 16 residues. Germline-derived CDR1 and CDR2 are KGHSH and LQKENI. The CDR3 sequence is CASSPLRRGLQDEQFF. Here the CDR3 DNA reads TGTGCCAGCTCACCCCTTCGCAGGGGGCTTCAGGATGAGCAGTTCTTC.

The chain combines TRBV18 with TRBJ2-2, with TRBD2 matching 8 bases. J was trimmed by 3 bases and V by 3 bases; bases with no gene match: 0. In germline, CDR1 is KGHSH, CDR2 LQKENI. The CDR3 sequence is 14 residues long. As DNA, the CDR3 is TGTGCCAGCTCACCTAGCGGGGACACCGGGGAGCTGTTTTTT. Its translation is CASSPSGDTGELFF.

The chain employs TRBV5-1 and TRBJ2-1, with 11 bases that match TRBD2. V was clipped by 4 bases and J by 9 bases; unmatched bases: 6. This CDR3 spans 14 amino acids. Germline loops: CDR1 SGHRS, CDR2 YFSETQ. CDR3 residues: CASSLALAGGEQFF. The CDR3 DNA sequence: TGCGCCAGCAGCCTGGCTCTAGCGGGAGGTGAGCAGTTCTTC.

The sample holds a few counts of this clone. The chain uses TRBV28 and TRBJ1-2, with TRBD1 matching over 10 bases. This CDR3 is 15 amino acids long. The germline V gene encodes CDR1 MDHEN and CDR2 SYDVKM. V lost 4 bases and J lost 4; bases outside the gene matches: 6. For the CDR3, the DNA is TGTGCCAGCAGTTCGGACAGGGGGAGCGTCTATGGCTACACCTTC. Encoded protein: CASSSDRGSVYGYTF.

The chain recombines TRBV9 with TRBJ2-2, with D maybe TRBD2 (5 bases). The CDR3 sequence is 12 residues long. CDR1 and CDR2 (germline): SGDLS, YYNGEE. Between the trimmed V and J ends, which lost 6 bases and 7 bases, there was a span of 10 bases. In DNA, the CDR3 is TGTGCCAGCATGAGCGAGGGCGGGGAGCTGTTTTTT. Protein sequence: CASMSEGGELFF.

The chain recombines TRBV27 with TRBJ2-3, with 7 nucleotides matching TRBD1. The V and J ends lost 3 bases and 3 bases, in that order; junction bases with no gene match: 6. This CDR3 region has 15 residues. Germline V gene lookup returns CDR1 MNHEY and CDR2 SMNVEV (reference sequence). The CDR3 bases are TGTGCCAGCAGTTTTAGACAGGGCCTGACAGATACGCAGTATTTT. It yields the protein CASSFRQGLTDTQYF.

This clone has only one observation. The chain is built from TRBV4-1 and TRBJ2-1, with D unclear. This CDR3 is 14 amino acids long. V shed 0 bases and J shed 8 bases, with 11 bases lying between them. Germline CDR1 reads MGHRA; CDR2 reads YSYEKL. The CDR3 nucleotides read TGCGCCAGCAGCCAAGAGCCCCTAGTCTATGAGCAGTTCTTC. Translation: CASSQEPLVYEQFF.

CDR3 DNA: TGTGCCAGCTCATTGTCTGGCCTCGCCGGGGAGCTGTTTTTT. Translating it yields CASSLSGLAGELFF. V usage is TRBV18 and J usage is TRBJ2-2; D uncertain. With 5 bases removed from V and 6 bases from J, the gap between germline ends came to 13 bases. Looked up from germline, CDR1 is KGHSH and CDR2 is LQKENI. The CDR3 has 14 residues.

The J gene is TRBJ1-2, the V gene TRBV18; D not certain. This CDR3 is built from 15 residues. Germline CDR1 reads KGHSH; CDR2 reads LQKENI. V was trimmed by 1 base and J by 2 bases, leaving 11 bases between them. The chain's CDR3 is CASSPRRESNYGYTF. The CDR3 DNA follows: TGTGCCAGCTCACCACGGAGAGAAAGCAACTATGGCTACACCTTC.